Below are 18 T cell receptor beta chains sequenced from a single sample in a study of PD-1 blockade in classical Hodgkin lymphoma. The assay was immunoSEQ multiplex PCR, and TCRdb's table has in-frame clones only and misses some. The table lists 25,000 to 30,000 clones, 71% of them singletons. Every single patient, without exception, relapsed after autologous stem cell transplantation, and brentuximab vedotin exposure varied. Specimen: peripheral blood mononuclear cells (PBMCs), collected before the second cycle of nivolumab. These receptors were taken from a human donor with classical Hodgkin lymphoma.

As DNA, the CDR3 is TGTGCCAGCAGTCGAGGGGGGACAGATACGCAGTATTTT. Its protein product is CASSRGGTDTQYF. The chain recombines TRBV25-1 with TRBJ2-3, with D perhaps assigned TRBD1 or TRBD2 (6 bases each). Per the germline V gene, CDR1 is MGHDK and CDR2 is SYGVNS. V was pared by 5 bases and J by 3 bases, with 9 bases between. This CDR3 is 13 amino acids long.

This CDR3 is CASSPSTGAYGYTF. The CDR3 DNA reads as TGTGCCAGCAGCCCGTCGACAGGGGCCTATGGCTACACCTTC. This chain links TRBV7-2 with TRBJ1-2; 8 bases map to TRBD1. Per germline, CDR1 SGHTA and CDR2 FQGNSA. CDR3 length: 14 amino acids. V shed 5 bases and J 4 bases; nucleotides not matched to a gene: 6.

This clone was picked up one time. The rearrangement joins TRBV9 to TRBJ2-3; possibly TRBD2 for D (5 bases). Germline lookup yields CDR1 SGDLS and CDR2 YYNGEE. The CDR3 totals 16 residues. The V gene lost 3 bases and the J gene lost 4 bases, with 18 bases spanning the gap. The CDR3 is CASSAQWAEEADTQYF. CDR3 bases: TGTGCCAGCAGCGCCCAATGGGCGGAGGAGGCAGATACGCAGTATTTT.

This chain uses TRBV7-8 with TRBJ2-5; 11 bases line up with TRBD2. Trimming took 5 bases from V and 0 from J; bases not matched to a gene: 11. This CDR3 has 18 amino acids. From germline, CDR1 is SGHVS and CDR2 FQNEAQ. CDR3 protein: CASSPRASGGKDQETQYF. The DNA for the CDR3 is TGTGCCAGCAGCCCAAGGGCTAGCGGGGGGAAGGACCAAGAGACCCAGTACTTC.

The chain recombines TRBV5-4 with TRBJ2-1; D unresolved. Trimming left V 2 bases short and J 8 bases short, with 8 bases between. Germline CDR1 SGHNT, CDR2 YYREEE (reference sequence). The CDR3 length is 12 residues. The CDR3 is CASSFSLHEQFF. Written as DNA, the CDR3 is TGTGCCAGCAGCTTCTCTTTACATGAGCAGTTCTTC.

J is TRBJ1-2 and V is TRBV10-3, with D uncertain. Germline V gives CDR1 ENHRY, CDR2 SYGVKD. Trimming shortened V by 2 bases and J by 4 bases, and 8 bases separated the two germline ends. CDR3 length: 13 residues. CDR3 sequence reads: CAISEDVGYGYTF. The CDR3 nucleotides are TGTGCCATCAGTGAGGATGTTGGCTATGGCTACACCTTC.

This clone was picked up a small number of times. The V and J genes are TRBV4-2 and TRBJ2-1, with TRBD2 matching 12 bases. Per the germline V gene, CDR1 is LGHNA and CDR2 is YNFKEQ. This CDR3 contains 19 residues. The V gene end was trimmed by 1 base and the J gene end by 0 bases; junction bases not matched to a gene: 7. The DNA of the CDR3 is TGTGCCAGCAGCCAAGGCCTCGGACTAGCGGGGTTCTCCTACAATGAGCAGTTCTTC. This encodes CASSQGLGLAGFSYNEQFF.

This chain joins TRBV30 and TRBJ2-5, with 9 bases that match TRBD2. The J call may be wrong; the DNA end is better matched by TRBJ2-7. CDR1 and CDR2 (germline): GTSNPN, SVGIG (reference sequence). The CDR3 runs to 13 residues. The DNA of the CDR3 is TGTGCCTGTACAGGGGCGGGAGGGTACGAGCAGTACTTC. Protein: CACTGAGGYEQYF.

CDR3 residues: CASSLLQGVGYSNQPQHF. Here the CDR3 DNA reads TGTGCCAGCAGCTTATTACAGGGAGTGGGGTATAGCAATCAGCCCCAGCATTTT. The chain carries TRBV7-8 and TRBJ1-5; D might be TRBD1 (6 bases). Germline CDR1 is SGHVS and CDR2 is FQNEAQ. The V and J ends lost 2 bases and 0 bases respectively, with 17 bases between them. CDR3 length: 18 amino acids.

This chain links TRBV11-3 with TRBJ2-2; 14 nucleotides line up with TRBD2. Germline V gives CDR1 SGHNT, CDR2 YENEEA. The CDR3 length is 16 residues. V was pared by 4 bases and J by 7 bases, with 5 bases of the junction left unmatched. In nucleotides, the CDR3 is TGTGCCAGCAGCTCTTGGACTAGCGGGGGGCTCGGGGAGCTGTTTTTT. Amino acid sequence: CASSSWTSGGLGELFF.

This sequence joins TRBV11-3 and TRBJ2-5, with D possibly being TRBD1 (5 bases). Per germline, CDR1 SGHNT and CDR2 YENEEA. Trimming removed 2 bases at V and 2 bases at J, with 6 bases between. The length of the CDR3 is 13 residues. CDR3 sequence: CASSLRGQETQYF. CDR3 nucleotide sequence: TGTGCCAGCAGCTTAAGGGGACAAGAGACCCAGTACTTC.

This CDR3 reads CASSLNSPSGTEAFF. The CDR3 coding sequence is TGTGCCAGCAGCTTAAATTCACCTTCGGGCACTGAAGCTTTCTTT. J is TRBJ1-1 and V is TRBV11-2; D unresolved. Trimming removed 2 bases at V and 4 bases at J, with 14 bases between. Germline V lookup: CDR1 SGHAT, CDR2 FQNNGV. CDR3 length: 15 amino acids.

The CDR3 region is CASSPDGGLGELFF. The CDR3 bases are TGTGCCAGCAGCCCCGACGGGGGGCTAGGGGAGCTGTTTTTT. The chain combines TRBV7-9 with TRBJ2-2, with a weak D call TRBD2 (7 bases). The CDR3 loop spans 14 amino acids. CDR1 is SEHNR, CDR2 FQNEAQ, per germline (reference sequence). The V end lost 5 bases, the J end lost 8 bases, and 15 bases lay between the germline ends.

J is TRBJ2-3 and V is TRBV2; TRBD2 matches at 8 bases. CDR1 is SNHLY and CDR2 is FYNNEI in the germline V gene. CDR3 length equals 19 residues. J gave up 0 bases and V 4 bases, and 15 bases lay outside the gene matches. The CDR3 nucleotides read TGTGCCAGCAGTGGTAGCGGGGAGCCCCGCCCAGCTAGCACAGATACGCAGTATTTT. This translates into CASSGSGEPRPASTDTQYF.

The chain links TRBV11-2 to TRBJ2-7; D remains ambiguous. Trimming took 3 bases from V and 3 from J, leaving 12 bases between them. The CDR3 extends over 14 amino acids. The germline gives CDR1 SGHAT, CDR2 FQNNGV. The CDR3 nucleotides are TGTGCCAGCAGCTTTTCCGGCACCTTCTACGAGCAGTACTTC. Encoded protein: CASSFSGTFYEQYF.

The J gene is TRBJ2-7, the V gene TRBV4-1; D is undetermined. The CDR3 is 14 residues long. V was trimmed by 2 bases and J by 3 bases, leaving 11 bases between them. CDR1 and CDR2 from the germline V gene are MGHRA and YSYEKL. CDR3 bases: TGCGCCAGCAGCCAAATGGCTGGGTTCTACGAGCAGTACTTC. Encoded protein: CASSQMAGFYEQYF.

J is TRBJ2-7 and V is TRBV19; TRBD2 matches at 9 bases. The V and J ends lost 3 bases and 5 bases, in that order; junction bases with no gene match: 5. Per germline, CDR1 LNHDA and CDR2 SQIVND (reference sequence). The length of the CDR3 is 14 residues. The CDR3 sequence: CASSILAGTHEQYF. The CDR3 DNA reads as TGTGCCAGTAGTATTCTAGCGGGGACCCACGAGCAGTACTTC.

This clone has more than one count but fewer than ten. The V gene is TRBV19, the J gene TRBJ2-3; 7 nucleotides agree with TRBD2. Germline CDR1 reads LNHDA; CDR2 reads SQIVND (reference sequence). The junction had 11 bases not matched to a gene; V was cut back by 1 base and J by 1 base. This CDR3 spans 18 amino acids. CDR3 bases: TGTGCCAGTAGTATAGTTGCTCGGCGGGGGATCGGCACAGATACGCAGTATTTT. Translating it yields CASSIVARRGIGTDTQYF.